These T cell receptor beta chains were read from a single sample in a study of lymphopenia after photon versus proton radiotherapy. Clones were read by immunoSEQ multiplex PCR, and TCRdb kept only the in-frame ones, dropping some. This sample yields 25,000 to 35,000 clones, of which around nine tenths are seen a single time; 45% to 60% belongs to the top ten. Specimen: peripheral blood, collected from a patient treated with proton-based radiotherapy. Every receptor here comes from a woman aged 60 to 75 with cholangiocarcinoma. Some clones in this sample may be carry-over from other donors' samples. CDR3s include the opening cysteine and the closing phenylalanine or tryptophan. The D gene is left open where the match is weak.

D gene	V gene	CDR3 length	J gene	CDR3 protein	CDR3 DNA
-	TRBV5-1	14	TRBJ2-3	CASSLGGATDTQYF	TGCGCCAGCAGCTTAGGGGGAGCCACAGATACGCAGTATTTT
-	TRBV19	14	TRBJ2-1	CASSIVVLPNEQFF	TGTGCCAGTAGTATAGTCGTCCTACCGAATGAGCAGTTCTTC
-	TRBV2	15	TRBJ1-2	CASTSRAGDRYGYTF	TGTGCCAGCACTAGTAGGGCCGGCGATCGCTATGGCTACACCTTC
TRBD2	TRBV7-2	15	TRBJ2-2	CASSLGLAGVGELFF	TGTGCCAGCAGCTTAGGACTAGCGGGAGTTGGGGAGCTGTTTTTT
TRBD2	TRBV4-2	15	TRBJ2-7	CASSQGLAIPYEQYF	TGTGCCAGCAGCCAGGGACTAGCCATCCCCTACGAGCAGTACTTC
-	TRBV7-2	18	TRBJ2-1	CASSYAPPTMVRGDEQFF	TGTGCCAGCAGCTACGCGCCCCCTACTATGGTCCGTGGCGATGAGCAGTTCTTC
-	TRBV7-2	13	TRBJ1-3	CARPGTDGNTIYF	TGTGCCAGACCCGGGACTGACGGAAACACCATATATTTT
TRBD1	TRBV7-9	15	TRBJ1-4	CASSLGTGTGEKLFF	TGTGCCAGCAGCTTAGGGACAGGGACTGGTGAAAAACTGTTTTTT
-	TRBV5-4	13	TRBJ1-2	CASSLRWVYGYTF	TGTGCCAGCAGCTTGAGGTGGGTCTATGGCTACACCTTC
-	TRBV5-5	13	TRBJ2-5	CASSLERRETQYF	TGTGCCAGCAGCTTGGAACGGAGGGAGACCCAGTACTTC
-	TRBV5-1	17	TRBJ2-3	CASSSGGGPASTDTQYF	TGCGCCAGCAGCTCCGGTGGGGGGCCGGCTAGCACAGATACGCAGTATTTT
-	TRBV5-6	19	TRBJ2-6	CASSSGGGLGLSGANVLTF	TGTGCCAGCAGTTCAGGAGGGGGGCTTGGTTTATCTGGGGCCAACGTCCTGACTTTC
TRBD2	TRBV7-2	16	TRBJ2-1	CASSLASSGGVSEQFF	TGTGCCAGCAGCTTAGCTTCCTCGGGAGGAGTGAGTGAGCAGTTCTTC
-	TRBV19	14	TRBJ2-2	CASSIKSNTGELFF	TGTGCCAGTAGCATCAAGTCGAACACCGGGGAGCTGTTTTTT
TRBD2	TRBV5-1	18	TRBJ2-5	CASSPRLAGVGYQETQYF	TGCGCCAGCAGCCCGAGACTAGCGGGTGTGGGGTACCAAGAGACCCAGTACTTC
TRBD2	TRBV27	15	TRBJ2-3	CASIGLAGGPSTQYF	TGTGCCAGCATTGGGCTAGCGGGGGGGCCTAGTACGCAGTATTTT